This T cell receptor beta chain was identified during a study of cytomegalovirus exposure and HLA in healthy donors (TCRdb year 2017). Study-wide context: In an earlier analysis of fewer than 750 of the donors, 250 to 350 Gb of sequence data and 100 million or so unique TCR beta sequences from roughly 180 million T cells were reported. The study was designed to test whether signatures of past pathogen exposure could be identified by cataloging public T cell receptors. HLA typing included class I and class II loci at four-digit resolution. A few DR-DQ haplotypes were handled as single units for association and clustering because linkage in the cohort was strong. A later analysis re-analyzed previously published TCR beta repertoires from approximately 670 donors and added high-resolution HLA genotyping to study TCR occurrence patterns. Among about 410 genotyped donors of the cohort, an average of roughly 230,000 unique TCR beta nucleotide sequences was sequenced per donor, of which roughly 17% were non-productive. The number of donors typed differed by locus, with about 629-640 for A, B, C, DRB1 and DQB1, over 500 for DQA1, 600 to 610 for DPA1, and some 470 for DPB1. Every discovery cohort repertoire had been produced on one sequencing platform. The later analysis used no new phenotypic data to find candidate immune exposures, relying instead on TCR beta sequences and their occurrence across donors. The T cell repertoires of 550 to 850 subjects were profiled by immunosequencing and related to cytomegalovirus serostatus. Besides the first cohort of around 670 subjects, a separate validation cohort made up of some 110 different subjects was used. Of the roughly 400 genotyped donors, about 84% fell in the genetic ancestry cluster associated with self-reported Caucasian donors. An earlier analysis of approximately 640 of the donors applied high-throughput TCR beta sequencing to assess whether each TCR beta V gene segment acted as functional or pseudogenic. A later genetic analysis took genome-wide SNP genotypes for about 60% of the roughly 670 donors and used that subset as a discovery cohort. Alongside the repertoire data, information on donor age, sex, ethnicity and CMV serostatus was compiled. The study combined high-throughput TCR immunosequencing, statistical association of individual TCRs with disease status, and machine learning to predict cytomegalovirus infection status. Around 320 gigabases of sequencing data and approximately 84 million unique TCR sequences were included in an early release covering roughly 600 HLA-typed donors.

In total, approximately 700 healthy bone marrow donors made up the cohort. At the time of sampling, all cohort members were nominally healthy, though unrecorded immune exposures were likely present. The donor tested CMV seropositive, placing the donor among the roughly 300 seropositive members of the cohort. Each donor provided a peripheral blood sample, and peripheral blood mononuclear cells were used for TCR beta sequencing. The Qiagen DNeasy Blood Extraction Kit was used to extract genomic DNA from the blood cell samples. CDR1 and CDR2 (SGDLS, YYNGEE) derive from the germline V gene. From cysteine to phenylalanine, the CDR3 is 15 amino acids long. CDR3 DNA only is kept here, 45 bases in frame from base 1. Clipping removes 3 bases from V and 1 base from J, with 5 as the unmatched junction base count. Remarks on this clone: There is no known antigen for this receptor. No much larger clonotype is one base removed from it; base qualities were not supplied.

The library relied on the immunoSEQ multiplex PCR assay. The multiplex PCR relied on a mix of 60 forward primers for TCR Vbeta segments and 13 reverse primers for TCR Jbeta segments. The CDR3 region of rearranged TCR beta genes was amplified from genomic DNA by a multiplex PCR assay. Amplified TCR beta libraries were sequenced as 87-base-pair reads on the Illumina HiSeq System. As for how the authors treated the data: A later analysis tallied 70 million to 100 million unique TCR beta chains across the 700 or so repertoires, and approximately 12 million of those chains were shared by two or more donors. A nearest-neighbor algorithm error-corrected the raw reads and collapsed the reads into unique sequences, merging closely related sequences to remove PCR and sequencing errors. V, D and J gene segments were assigned by aligning CDR3 sequences to IMGT reference sequences. For a sequence to be retained, a match of at least six nucleotides was required to both a V gene segment and a J gene segment. A rearrangement was called productive if the CDR3 had no stop codons and remained in frame with V and J, and every other rearrangement was called non-productive. CDR3 was defined by IMGT convention, running from the second conserved V-encoded cysteine to the conserved J-encoded phenylalanine. The earlier analysis of some 540 of the donors excluded any sequence lacking an unambiguous match to a single V gene segment. An earlier analysis of 587 of the donors called V segments functional above 56.7% productive rearrangements and segregating when the between-donor standard deviation exceeded 5%. A statistical classification framework was developed to diagnose cytomegalovirus status using the catalog of TCR beta chain sequences. In a later analysis, V and J genes were assigned by comparing TCR nucleotide sequences against IMGT/GENE-DB human TR gene sequences. In a later analysis, CDR3 sequences and most-parsimonious VDJ recombination scenarios were assigned using the TCRdist pipeline. In a later analysis, each TCR beta chain was defined by its CDR3 amino acid sequence together with its V-gene family, and reads without a unique V-gene family were excluded. In a later analysis, several hundred highly shared, low-generation-probability nucleotide sequences were removed to address suspected cross-contamination and a sequencing artifact. A later analysis calculated a clonal expansion index for each public chain from normalized within-repertoire ranks of inferred template counts. A later analysis computed generation probabilities with a VDJ recombination model fitted to out-of-frame rearrangements, and checked the results against IGoR. In a later analysis, hypergeometric tests were used to score TCR-TCR, TCR-HLA and TCR-CMV co-occurrence, with a repertoire-size bias correction applied to TCR pairs. False discovery rates were estimated in a later analysis by permuting HLA or CMV assignments 20 times. In a later analysis, co-occurring TCRs were grouped using DBSCAN, with TCRdist sequence similarity added in when clustering inside HLA-allele-positive subsets. For co-occurrence clustering, repertoires with fewer than 30,000 or more than 120,000 public chains were excluded, along with roughly five repertoires with anomalous nucleotide sharing. TCRdb took this table from immuneACCESS and kept in-frame rearrangements with V and J called. Such tables lack part of the clones; where checked against another copy, unresolved V genes explain under half of the gap, and the rest is unexplained. V and J calls and clone size are copied from that table; D and trimming were computed from the DNA. Across this sample there are around 110,000 clones, with around three quarters seen only once. The ten largest clones capture 3.5% to 5% of the sample.

Results the study describes overall, beyond this receptor: Some IMGT-functional V segments, including TRBV6-2 and TRBV6-3, could not be distinguished by the 87-base-pair reads and were therefore excluded. An association between a missense DCLRE1C variant and V-gene and J-gene trimming of TCR beta chains was found in a later genetic analysis and replicated in an independent cohort. Because HLA typing was missing for some donors at each locus, association tests included only the typed subset. Broadly in line with IMGT annotations, most TCR beta V segments showed up in productive rearrangements about 90% or about 30% of the time in an earlier analysis of several hundred of the donors. The study listed approximately 160 TCR beta chains as associated with cytomegalovirus. In a later analysis, TCR association rates were found to vary across HLA loci, with the most associated TCRs seen for DRB1 alleles and the fewest for HLA-C alleles. This cohort had only TCR beta chains sequenced, and the lack of alpha or paired-chain data limited which features could be detected. Correlated functional status among segregating V segments might reflect linkage disequilibrium, but an unknown experimental factor could not be ruled out. Most TCR sequences were observed very rarely across donors, whereas some public TCRs were present in many individuals. In a later analysis, most CMV-associated TCR beta chains were found to appear HLA-restricted, with HLA associations seemingly driven largely by CMV exposure. The classifier was reported to diagnose cytomegalovirus status with high specificity and sensitivity in both the original cohort and the validation cohort. At a false discovery rate of 0.05, a later analysis linked about 16,000 TCR beta sequences to specific HLA alleles. For the cohort, immune exposure information was limited to CMV serostatus. A later genetic analysis reported fewer N-insertions in productive TCRs among donors in an Asian-associated ancestry cluster than the roughly 640-donor mean. A few of the identified cytomegalovirus-associated TCR beta chains were confirmed in vitro to be specific for cytomegalovirus antigens. A further reported finding was that TCR beta sequences accurately predicted the HLA-A and HLA-B alleles for most subjects in the first cohort. Assigning TCR associations to individual alleles was difficult when HLA alleles, especially DR and DQ, strongly co-occurred. The presence/absence analyses assumed that sequencing depth was roughly uniform across donors, and that assumption may not be true. A cluster of highly shared sequence variants was judged likely to be a technical artifact of the sequencing pipeline. The authors suggested that the approach could potentially be extended to other disease states and immunological phenotypes. A later analysis reported that several top co-occurrence clusters appeared linked to parvovirus B19, influenza, CMV and Epstein-Barr virus. In a later analysis, HLA-associated TCR beta chains showed more clonal expansion and lower generation probabilities than non-associated chains that were equally common. Around 16 rarely observed V segments, including chromosome 9 orphons, were excluded from the earlier analysis of several hundred of the donors because counts were too low.

This receptor was taken from a young man in good health and CMV-seropositive. The chain uses TRBV9 and TRBJ2-5, and 8 junction bases match TRBD1. Sequencing was done on a sample of PBMCs. The CDR3 region has the sequence CASSAHTGGQETQYF. The DNA is as follows: TGTGCCAGCAGCGCCCATACAGGGGGCCAAGAGACCCAGTACTTC.